This is a list of T cell receptor beta chains from one sample in a study of blood T cells in healthy people across ages. Each CDR3 protein gets one entry after TCRdb re-called the 5' RACE reads with MiXCR. The sample includes under 2,000,000 distinct CDR3 sequences, about 50% of them seen just once. Specimen: blood. These receptors were collected from a woman aged 35 to 49 in good health. Both conserved end residues are part of each CDR3. A D gene is named only where the DNA matches it firmly. Only part of the rows carry a size: once, few, many, or a class if the clone is expanded.

>TRBV5-1|TRBJ1-4|few|NA
TGCGCCAGCAGCTTGACGACAGTTAATGAAAAACTGTTTTTT
CASSLTTVNEKLFF
>TRBV7-2|TRBJ2-1|NA|TRBD1
TGTGCCAGCACCCATGACAGGGGCTCTTACAATGAGCAGTTCTTC
CASTHDRGSYNEQFF
>TRBV24-1|TRBJ2-3|NA|NA
TGTGCCACCAGTGATTTGCGTCATACGCAGTATTTT
CATSDLRHTQYF
>TRBV7-2|TRBJ2-3|few|NA
TGTGCCAGCAGCGCGGACAGATTGAGCACAGATACGCAGTATTTT
CASSADRLSTDTQYF
>TRBV11-2|TRBJ2-1|NA|TRBD2
TGTGCCAGCAGCTCGGCTAGCGGGAGGTTGGGTGAGCAGTTCTTC
CASSSASGRLGEQFF
>TRBV5-5|TRBJ1-6|NA|NA
TGTGCCAGCAAAAACCGCCTCAACCTGAGTCGTTCACCCCTCCACTTT
CASKNRLNLSRSPLHF
>TRBV12-3/TRBV12-4|TRBJ2-1|few|TRBD2
TGCGCCAGCAGCTTTAGCGGGACTGAGCAGTTCTTC
CASSFSGTEQFF
>TRBV7-2|TRBJ1-2|few|NA
TGTGCCAGCAGCCAGGACATTCTCTATGGCTACACCTTC
CASSQDILYGYTF
>TRBV7-2|TRBJ2-1|NA|NA
TGTGCCAGCAGCTTACCGGGGAAAGCAGCCTACAATGAGCAGTTCTTC
CASSLPGKAAYNEQFF
>TRBV6-1|TRBJ1-4|NA|NA
TGTGCCAGCAGTGAAGCGCAACAGTTTGAAAAACTGTTTTTT
CASSEAQQFEKLFF